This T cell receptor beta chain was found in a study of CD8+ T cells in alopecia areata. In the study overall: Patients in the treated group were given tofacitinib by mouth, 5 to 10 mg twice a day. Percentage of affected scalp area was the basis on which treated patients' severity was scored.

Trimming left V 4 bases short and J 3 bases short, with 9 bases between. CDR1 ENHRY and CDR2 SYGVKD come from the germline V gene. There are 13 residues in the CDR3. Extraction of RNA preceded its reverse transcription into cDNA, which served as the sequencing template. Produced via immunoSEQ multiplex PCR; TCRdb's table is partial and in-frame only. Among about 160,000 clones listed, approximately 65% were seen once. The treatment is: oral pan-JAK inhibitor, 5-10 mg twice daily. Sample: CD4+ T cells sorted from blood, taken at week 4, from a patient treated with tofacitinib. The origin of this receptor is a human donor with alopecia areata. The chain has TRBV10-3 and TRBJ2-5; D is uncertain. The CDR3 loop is CAISVPEEETQYF. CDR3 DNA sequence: TGTGCCATCAGTGTTCCGGAAGAAGAGACCCAGTACTTC.